This TCR beta chain was sequenced for a study of blood T cell repertoires in COVID-19. Repertoires were generated with immunoSEQ multiplex PCR, while TCRdb's copy carries only in-frame clones and drops some. The sample comprises 200,000 to 250,000 clones, approximately 78% of which are singletons, and less than 9.5% rests with the top ten. The V gene's germline CDR1 is WNHNN and CDR2 SYGVQD (reference sequence). Unmatched junction bases numbered 13, after V lost 0 bases and J lost 9 bases. The CDR3 spans 17 residues. This sequence joins TRBV10-1 and TRBJ2-1, with 8 bases identical to TRBD2. The receptor was isolated from a woman of 80 years or more with COVID-19, enrolled during active disease. The sequenced material came from peripheral blood. CDR3 DNA sequence: TGCGCCAGCAGTGAGTCAACGGGGACGGGGGGGCCTTTTGAGCAGTTCTTC. This translates into CASSESTGTGGPFEQFF.